The clone carrying this TCR beta chain showed up just a few times. What it recognizes is unknown. This entry belongs to a study of response to subunit inactivated influenza vaccine. In germline, CDR1 is WSHSY, CDR2 SAAADI. CDR3 length: 14 residues. The J segment lost 4 bases and the V segment lost 7 bases, leaving 9 bases of the junction unmatched. Whole-study results and caveats: There was a suggestion from the authors that each seasonal influenza vaccination recruits few new T cells.

TCRdb independently ran MiXCR on the RT-PCR reads; one entry per CDR3 protein. The table shows around 200,000 distinct CDR3 sequences, with approximately 12% occurring only once. This same sample was also taken into another study, of T cells expressing NK-cell markers. That paper states: TCR beta cDNA was made by 5'RACE template switching with UMIs. The authors derived TCR beta repertoires from sorted CD3+CD56+NKG2C+, CD3+CD56+NKG2C- and CD3+CD56-NKG2C+ T cells. Of the CD8+ T cells in about 6 donors, roughly 1.0-7.5% belonged to dominant NKG2C+ clonotypes.

The chain recombines TRBV10-2 with TRBJ1-1; 7 bases agree with TRBD1. The specimen comprised CD8+ T cells sorted from PBMCs, sampled 12 days after vaccination. This TCR was recovered from a man in his forties or fifties who received an inactivated influenza vaccine. The CDR3, as DNA: TGCGCCAGCAACCAGGGGGGCCCGACCACTGAAGCTTTCTTT. Residues: CASNQGGPTTEAFF.